The 28 T cell receptor beta chains presented below share a single source sample, sequenced in a study of blood T cell repertoires in COVID-19 (dated by TCRdb to about 2020). Receptor amplification or capture employed the immunoSEQ multiplex PCR assay. Drawn from immuneACCESS, this table holds only the in-frame rearrangements with V and J called that TCRdb kept. Clones are partly lost; checked studies trace under half to an unresolved V gene and leave the rest unexplained. This sample holds 100,000 to 120,000 clones; approximately 82% were observed only once. Over 3.5% of the sample is in the top ten clones. Sequencing was done on a sample of peripheral blood. These receptors all stem from a woman aged 80 or over with acute or convalescent COVID-19.

V gene TRBV5-1 combines with J gene TRBJ1-1; perhaps TRBD1 as D (5 bases). The ends were cut back, 4 bases at V and 1 base at J, with 11 bases in the middle. The CDR3 sequence is 14 residues long. CDR1 and CDR2 from the germline V gene are SGHRS and YFSETQ. CDR3 loop: CASSIQDPNTEAFF. CDR3 coding DNA: TGCGCCAGCAGCATACAGGACCCGAACACTGAAGCTTTCTTT.

This chain links TRBV7-6 with TRBJ1-1; D is uncertain. Deletions cut 5 bases from V and 7 bases from J, with 14 bases between. From germline, CDR1 is SGHVS and CDR2 FNYEAQ. The length of the CDR3 is 13 residues. The CDR3 is CASSPHLTNEAFF. The CDR3 DNA sequence: TGTGCCAGCAGCCCCCACCTTACTAATGAAGCTTTCTTT.

The V gene is TRBV6-2 or TRBV6-3, the J gene TRBJ1-5; TRBD1 agrees at 7 bases. Germline lookup yields CDR1 MNHEY and CDR2 SVGEGT. Trimming cost V 5 bases and J 1 base; bases outside gene matches: 5. The length of the CDR3 is 15 residues. CDR3: CASSNQGESNQPQHF. The CDR3 bases are TGTGCCAGCAGTAACCAGGGGGAGAGCAATCAGCCCCAGCATTTT.

V is TRBV2 and J is TRBJ1-5; 8 bases map to TRBD1. From germline, CDR1 is SNHLY and CDR2 FYNNEI. CDR3 length equals 19 residues. V lost 8 bases to trimming and J lost 4 bases; unmatched junction nucleotides: 22. The CDR3 nucleotides are TGTGCCAGCGGGCTTTTTGGACAGGGCTCTTCGCGAACAAATCAGCCCCAGCATTTT. Translating it yields CASGLFGQGSSRTNQPQHF. Full variable domain (outside the CDR3, taken from reference TRBV2 and TRBJ1-5): EPEVTQTPSHQVTQMGQEVILRCVPISNHLYFYWYRQILGQKVEFLVSFYNNEISEKSEIFDDQFSVERPDGSNFTLKIRSTKLEDSAMYFCASGLFGQGSSRTNQPQHFGDGTRLSIL.

This clone was recorded a few times. The V and J genes are TRBV2 and TRBJ1-1; 11 bases are a match to TRBD1. V gave up 6 bases and J gave up 4 bases; unmatched junction bases: 7. The germline V gene encodes CDR1 SNHLY and CDR2 FYNNEI. There are 15 residues in the CDR3. DNA for the CDR3: TGTGCCAGCAGGGACTTGGACAGGGGGCTCACTGAAGCTTTCTTT. Protein: CASRDLDRGLTEAFF.

V gene TRBV19 combines with J gene TRBJ1-2, with D possibly matching TRBD1 (5 bases). There are 14 residues in the CDR3. V lost 8 bases, J lost 0 bases, and 13 bases lay in between. Germline CDR1 LNHDA, CDR2 SQIVND (reference sequence). This CDR3 reads CASGLGATNYGYTF. The CDR3 DNA sequence: TGTGCCAGTGGCTTAGGGGCAACTAACTATGGCTACACCTTC. The full variable domain, its missing parts supplied by reference TRBV19 and TRBJ1-2, is DGGITQSPKYLFRKEGQNVTLSCEQNLNHDAMYWYRQDPGQGLRLIYYSQIVNDFQKGDIAEGYSVSREKKESFPLTVTSAQKNPTAFYLCASGLGATNYGYTFGSGTRLTVV.

This sequence joins TRBV6-5 and TRBJ2-5; D perhaps matches TRBD2 (5 bases). V lost 0 bases, J lost 5 bases, and 16 bases lay in between. Germline V gene sequence: CDR1 MNHEY, CDR2 SVGAGI. The CDR3 extends over 16 amino acids. CDR3 sequence (DNA): TGTGCCAGCAGTTACTCGAGGACTGAGAGGAGTGAGACCCAGTACTTC. It codes for CASSYSRTERSETQYF.

This clone was counted a single time. V gene TRBV6-4 combines with J gene TRBJ1-2; 8 bases align to TRBD1. In germline, CDR1 is MRHNA, CDR2 SNTAGT. The V gene end was trimmed by 6 bases and the J gene end by 5 bases; junction bases not matched to a gene: 8. CDR3 size: 14 residues. The CDR3 coding sequence is TGTGCCAGCAGCCAGGACAGGGATCGGTATGGCTACACCTTC. Amino acid sequence: CASSQDRDRYGYTF.

The V call is TRBV7-7, the J call TRBJ1-2, with 10 bases that match TRBD1. This CDR3 comprises 16 residues. Germline CDR1 is SSHAT and CDR2 is FNYEAQ (reference sequence). V dropped 8 bases and J dropped 2; count of bases not matched to a gene: 11. The CDR3 spells CASYPLSGQGNYGYTF. As DNA, the CDR3 is TGTGCCAGCTACCCCCTCTCGGGACAGGGGAACTATGGCTACACCTTC.

Here the CDR3 reads CASSFGGAQETQYF. In DNA form, the CDR3 reads TGCGCCAGCAGCTTCGGGGGAGCGCAAGAGACCCAGTACTTC. V and J are TRBV5-1 and TRBJ2-5; D perhaps matches TRBD2 (6 bases). Germline V lookup: CDR1 SGHRS, CDR2 YFSETQ. The V end lost 2 bases, the J end lost 2 bases, and 10 bases lay between the germline ends. The CDR3 runs to 14 residues.

A word on this clone: Mismatch with germline at one junction end may stem from a read error. The genes are TRBV7-2 and TRBJ2-6; TRBD2 matches at 11 bases. The germline gives CDR1 SGHTA, CDR2 FQGNSA. There are 17 residues in the CDR3. The CDR3 loop is CASTLLAGAPGANVLTF. CDR3 nucleotide sequence: TGTGCCAGCACCTTACTAGCGGGAGCTCCTGGGGCCAACGTCCTGACTTTC.

This clone is a singleton in its sample. This rearrangement joins TRBV7-2 to TRBJ2-1, with 10 bases matching TRBD2. The CDR3 length is 14 residues. With 2 bases clipped from V and 5 bases from J, the junction kept 0 bases outside the gene matches. Germline V lookup: CDR1 SGHTA, CDR2 FQGNSA. This chain's CDR3 is CASSLTSGNNEQFF. Here the CDR3 DNA reads TGTGCCAGCAGCTTAACTAGCGGGAACAATGAGCAGTTCTTC.

This rearrangement joins TRBV27 to TRBJ1-4; D remains ambiguous. The CDR3 is 14 residues long. The V gene lost 3 bases and the J gene lost 4 bases, with 9 bases spanning the gap. CDR1 MNHEY and CDR2 SMNVEV come from the germline V gene (reference sequence). The CDR3 DNA is TGTGCCAGCAGTTTGAACGGTTTTAATGAAAAACTGTTTTTT. This encodes CASSLNGFNEKLFF.

The genes are TRBV18 and TRBJ1-1; possibly TRBD1 for D (5 bases). The CDR3 has 12 residues. Between the trimmed V and J ends, which lost 3 bases and 11 bases, there was a span of 13 bases. Germline CDR1 KGHSH, CDR2 LQKENI. CDR3 coding DNA: TGTGCCAGCTCACCCGGGGGGGAGTGGGCTTTCTTT. Protein product: CASSPGGEWAFF.

CDR3 nucleotides: TGTGCCAGCAGCTCGACAGGGGTAGGTGAAGCTTTCTTT. This sequence encodes CASSSTGVGEAFF. The chain has TRBV7-3 and TRBJ1-1; 8 bases are shared with TRBD1. This CDR3 has 13 residues. The germline V gene encodes CDR1 SGHTA and CDR2 FQGTGA. The V gene end was trimmed by 4 bases and the J gene end by 7 bases; junction bases not matched to a gene: 5.

The rearrangement joins TRBV30 to TRBJ2-5; tentative D call: TRBD2 (6 bases). Germline loops: CDR1 GTSNPN, CDR2 SVGIG (reference sequence). Trimming stripped 1 base from V and 1 base from J, with 7 bases between. There are 13 residues in the CDR3. The CDR3 DNA follows: TGTGCCTGGAGTGGGGGGGTCCAAGAGACCCAGTACTTC. Translating it yields CAWSGGVQETQYF.

The chain carries TRBV2 and TRBJ1-3; 8 nucleotides align to TRBD1. Trimming took 6 bases from V and 0 from J; bases not matched to a gene: 13. Germline V gene lookup returns CDR1 SNHLY and CDR2 FYNNEI. The CDR3 contains 18 residues. CDR3 protein: CASRTSRGPGSSGNTIYF. CDR3 bases: TGTGCCAGCAGGACCAGCAGGGGGCCTGGAAGCTCTGGAAACACCATATATTTT.

The CDR3 reads CASSSVTGASNQPQHF. For the CDR3, the DNA is TGTGCCAGTAGTTCCGTGACAGGGGCTAGCAATCAGCCCCAGCATTTT. This sequence joins TRBV19 and TRBJ1-5; 8 nucleotides align to TRBD1. V dropped 5 bases and J dropped 0; count of bases not matched to a gene: 6. CDR1 is LNHDA and CDR2 is SQIVND in the germline V gene (reference sequence). This CDR3 spans 16 amino acids.

This rearrangement joins TRBV10-2 to TRBJ2-2; 12 bases fit TRBD2. Germline values: CDR1 WSHSY, CDR2 SAAADI. V shed 5 bases and J 6 bases; nucleotides not matched to a gene: 10. This CDR3 is built from 17 residues. In DNA, the CDR3 is TGCGCCAGCAGTTTACGGCCTAGCGGGGGGGTGGCCGGGGAGCTGTTTTTT. Encoded protein: CASSLRPSGGVAGELFF.

This chain uses TRBV5-6 with TRBJ2-7; maybe TRBD1 (6 bases). This CDR3 is built from 16 residues. Trimming cost V 3 bases and J 0 bases, with 16 bases left between them. Germline-derived CDR1 and CDR2 are SGHDT and YYEEEE. In nucleotides, the CDR3 is TGTGCCAGCAGCTGGAGAAAAACGACAGGCTCCTACGAGCAGTACTTC. Encoded protein: CASSWRKTTGSYEQYF.

This chain joins TRBV19 and TRBJ1-1, with D perhaps TRBD1 (5 bases). V lost 8 bases, J lost 4 bases, and 17 bases lay in between. CDR3 length: 14 residues. CDR1 and CDR2 (germline): LNHDA, SQIVND (reference sequence). The CDR3 protein is CASSGPGSSTEAFF. The CDR3 bases are TGTGCCAGTTCAGGGCCCGGGTCGTCCACTGAAGCTTTCTTT.

This sequence joins TRBV6-5 and TRBJ1-5; D is unresolved. Trimming removed 6 bases at V and 4 bases at J, with 7 bases between. This CDR3 region has 12 residues. Per germline, CDR1 MNHEY and CDR2 SVGAGI. The CDR3 region is CASSTTNQPQHF. CDR3 bases: TGTGCCAGCAGCACAACGAATCAGCCCCAGCATTTT.

The CDR3 spells CASSQDWQVANVLTF. DNA for the CDR3: TGTGCCAGCAGCCAAGATTGGCAGGTGGCCAACGTCCTGACTTTC. This chain links TRBV4-2 with TRBJ2-6; D uncertain. V was trimmed by 0 bases and J by 6 bases, leaving 9 bases between them. Germline lookup yields CDR1 LGHNA and CDR2 YNFKEQ. The CDR3 has 15 residues.

This clone has more than one count but fewer than ten. The rearrangement uses TRBV5-3 and TRBJ1-6, with D perhaps TRBD1 (6 bases). Being an ORF, TRBV5-3 has a function that is uncertain. The CDR3 runs 16 residues. Trimming stripped 3 bases from V and 8 bases from J, with 18 bases between. The CDR3 here is CARSWVRGIEYSPLHF. The CDR3 DNA follows: TGTGCCAGAAGCTGGGTCAGGGGAATTGAGTATTCACCCCTCCACTTT.

The DNA of the CDR3 is TGCGCCAGCAGCCCGGGGACAGGGGGCATTCAGCCCCAGCATTTT. This gives the protein CASSPGTGGIQPQHF. The V call is TRBV5-1, the J call TRBJ1-5; 12 positions agree with TRBD1. The CDR3 totals 15 residues. Germline assignment: CDR1 SGHRS and CDR2 YFSETQ. Trimming at V came to 4 bases and at J to 6 bases, leaving 5 bases not matched to a gene. Complete variable domain (other parts from reference TRBV5-1 and TRBJ1-5): KAGVTQTPRYLIKTRGQQVTLSCSPISGHRSVSWYQQTPGQGLQFLFEYFSETQRNKGNFPGRFSGRQFSNSRSEMNVSTLELGDSALYLCASSPGTGGIQPQHFGDGTRLSIL.

The V and J genes are TRBV19 and TRBJ1-2, with a possible D match to TRBD1 (6 bases). The CDR3 is made up of 14 amino acids. V was cut by 5 bases and J by 6 bases, with 16 bases left in between. Germline CDR1 and CDR2: LNHDA and SQIVND (reference sequence). The chain's CDR3 is CASSSRAGVDGYTF. CDR3 sequence (DNA): TGTGCCAGTAGTTCCCGCGCAGGGGTGGATGGCTACACCTTC.

The CDR3 DNA is TGTGCCAGCAGTTTATCGGCGGGGAACACAGATACGCAGTATTTT. The encoded protein is CASSLSAGNTDTQYF. The V and J genes are TRBV27 and TRBJ2-3; a weak D match, TRBD2 (6 bases). This CDR3 comprises 15 residues. V lost 0 bases and J 2 bases, leaving 9 bases between the germline ends. Per germline, CDR1 MNHEY and CDR2 SMNVEV (reference sequence).

The J gene is TRBJ2-3, the V gene TRBV28; D uncertain. Trimming took off 6 bases at V and 0 bases at J, with 13 bases between the two ends. CDR3 size: 15 residues. Germline assignment: CDR1 MDHEN and CDR2 SYDVKM. CDR3 nucleotide sequence: TGTGCCAGCAGCCACACCCAGGTTAGCACAGATACGCAGTATTTT. This translates into CASSHTQVSTDTQYF.